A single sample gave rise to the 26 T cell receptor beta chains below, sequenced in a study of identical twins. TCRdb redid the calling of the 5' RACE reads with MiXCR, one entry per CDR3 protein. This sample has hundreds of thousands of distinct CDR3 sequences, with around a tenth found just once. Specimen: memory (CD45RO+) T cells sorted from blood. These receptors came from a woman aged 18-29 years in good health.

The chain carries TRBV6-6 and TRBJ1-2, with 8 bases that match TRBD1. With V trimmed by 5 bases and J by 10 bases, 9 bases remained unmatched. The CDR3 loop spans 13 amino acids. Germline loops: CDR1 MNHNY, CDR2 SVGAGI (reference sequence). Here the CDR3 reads CASSLDRAIPYTF. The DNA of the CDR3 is TGTGCCAGCAGTCTGGACAGGGCTATCCCCTACACCTTC.

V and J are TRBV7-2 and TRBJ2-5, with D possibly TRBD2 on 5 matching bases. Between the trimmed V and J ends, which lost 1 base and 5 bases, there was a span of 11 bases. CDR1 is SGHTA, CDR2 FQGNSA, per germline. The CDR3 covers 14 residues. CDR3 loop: CASSLGSTGETQYF. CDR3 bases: TGTGCCAGCAGCTTAGGGAGTACGGGGGAGACCCAGTACTTC.

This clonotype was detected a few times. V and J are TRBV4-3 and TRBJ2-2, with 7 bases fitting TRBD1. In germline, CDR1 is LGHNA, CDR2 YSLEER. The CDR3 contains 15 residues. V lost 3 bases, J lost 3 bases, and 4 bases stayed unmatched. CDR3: CASSHRDRDTGELFF. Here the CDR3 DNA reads TGCGCCAGCAGCCACCGAGACAGGGACACCGGGGAGCTGTTTTTT.

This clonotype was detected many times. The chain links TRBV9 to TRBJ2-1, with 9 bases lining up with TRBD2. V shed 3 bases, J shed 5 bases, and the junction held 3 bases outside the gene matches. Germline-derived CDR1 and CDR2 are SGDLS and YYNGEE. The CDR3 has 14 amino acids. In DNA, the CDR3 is TGTGCCAGCAGCGCTAGCGGGACTAACAATGAGCAGTTCTTC. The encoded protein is CASSASGTNNEQFF.

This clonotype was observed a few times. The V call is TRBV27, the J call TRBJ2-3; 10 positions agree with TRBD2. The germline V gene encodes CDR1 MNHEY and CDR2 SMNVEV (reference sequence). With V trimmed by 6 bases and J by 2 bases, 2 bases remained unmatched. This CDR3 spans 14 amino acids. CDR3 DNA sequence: TGTGCCAGCAGACTAGCGGGATCCACAGATACGCAGTATTTT. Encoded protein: CASRLAGSTDTQYF.

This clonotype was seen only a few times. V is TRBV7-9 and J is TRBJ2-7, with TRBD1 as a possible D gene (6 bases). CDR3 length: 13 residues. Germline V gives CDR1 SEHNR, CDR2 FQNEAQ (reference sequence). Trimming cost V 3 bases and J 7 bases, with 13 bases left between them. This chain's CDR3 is CASSFTGSSEQYF. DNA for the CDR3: TGTGCCAGCAGCTTTACAGGGTCGAGTGAGCAGTACTTC.

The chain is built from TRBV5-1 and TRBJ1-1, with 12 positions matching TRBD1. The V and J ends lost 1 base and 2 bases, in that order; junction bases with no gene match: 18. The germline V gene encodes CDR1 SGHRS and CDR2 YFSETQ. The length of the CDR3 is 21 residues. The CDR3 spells CASSLSVPGQGARGVNTEAFF. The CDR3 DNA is TGCGCCAGCAGCTTGTCTGTCCCGGGACAGGGGGCGCGAGGAGTCAACACTGAAGCTTTCTTT.

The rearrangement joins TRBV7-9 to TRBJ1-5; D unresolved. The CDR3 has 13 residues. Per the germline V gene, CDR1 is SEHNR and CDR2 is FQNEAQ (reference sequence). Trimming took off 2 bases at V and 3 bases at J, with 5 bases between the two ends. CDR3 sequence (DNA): TGTGCCAGCAGCTTAACAGACAATCAGCCCCAGCATTTT. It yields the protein CASSLTDNQPQHF.

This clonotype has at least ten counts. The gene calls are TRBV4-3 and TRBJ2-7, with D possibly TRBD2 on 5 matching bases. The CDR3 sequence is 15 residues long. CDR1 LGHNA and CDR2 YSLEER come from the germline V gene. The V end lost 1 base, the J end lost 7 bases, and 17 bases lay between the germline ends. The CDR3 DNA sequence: TGCGCCAGCAGCCAAGGGCTAGGACTGTACGGGGAGCAGTACTTC. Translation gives CASSQGLGLYGEQYF.

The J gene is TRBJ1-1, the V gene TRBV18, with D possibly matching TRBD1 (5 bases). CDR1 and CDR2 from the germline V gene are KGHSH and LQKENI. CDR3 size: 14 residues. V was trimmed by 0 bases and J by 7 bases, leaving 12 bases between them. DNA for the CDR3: TGTGCCAGCTCACCACCGGGGCAAGCTCATGAAGCTTTCTTT. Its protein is CASSPPGQAHEAFF.

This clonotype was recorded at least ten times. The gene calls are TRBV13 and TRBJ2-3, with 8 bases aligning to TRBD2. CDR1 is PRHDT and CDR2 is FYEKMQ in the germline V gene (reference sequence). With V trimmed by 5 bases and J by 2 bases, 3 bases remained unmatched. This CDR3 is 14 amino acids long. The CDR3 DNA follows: TGTGCCAGCAGCCTTAGCGGGACCACAGATACGCAGTATTTT. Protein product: CASSLSGTTDTQYF.

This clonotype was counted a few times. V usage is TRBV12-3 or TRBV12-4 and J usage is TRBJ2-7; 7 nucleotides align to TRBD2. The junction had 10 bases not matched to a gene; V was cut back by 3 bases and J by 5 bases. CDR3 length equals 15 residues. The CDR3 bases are TGTGCCAGCAGTTTGGTCGCTAGCGGAGGGAACGAGCAGTACTTC. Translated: CASSLVASGGNEQYF.

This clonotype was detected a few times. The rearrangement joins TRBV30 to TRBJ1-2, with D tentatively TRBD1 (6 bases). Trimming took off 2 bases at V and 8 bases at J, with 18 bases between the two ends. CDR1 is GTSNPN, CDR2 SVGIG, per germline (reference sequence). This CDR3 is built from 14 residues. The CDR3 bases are TGTGCCTGGAGTAAGGGCGCGGGGGCATGGGGCTACACCTTC. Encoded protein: CAWSKGAGAWGYTF.

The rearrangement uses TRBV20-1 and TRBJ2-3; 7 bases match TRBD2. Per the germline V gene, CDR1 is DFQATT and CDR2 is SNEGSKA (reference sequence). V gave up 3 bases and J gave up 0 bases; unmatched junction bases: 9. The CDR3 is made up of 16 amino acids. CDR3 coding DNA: TGCAGTGCTAGTAAGAGGGGAGCGGGGAGCACAGATACGCAGTATTTT. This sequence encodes CSASKRGAGSTDTQYF.

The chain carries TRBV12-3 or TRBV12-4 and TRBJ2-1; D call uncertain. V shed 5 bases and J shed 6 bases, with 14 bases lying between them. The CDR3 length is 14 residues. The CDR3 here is CASSRANGFNEQFF. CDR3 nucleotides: TGTGCCAGCAGTCGAGCAAATGGATTCAATGAGCAGTTCTTC.

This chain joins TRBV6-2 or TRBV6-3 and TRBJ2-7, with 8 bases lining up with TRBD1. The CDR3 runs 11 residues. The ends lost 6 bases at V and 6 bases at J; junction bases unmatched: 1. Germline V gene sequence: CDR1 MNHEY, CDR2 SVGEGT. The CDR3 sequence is CASSDRGEQYF. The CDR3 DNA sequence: TGTGCCAGCAGCGACAGGGGCGAGCAGTACTTC.

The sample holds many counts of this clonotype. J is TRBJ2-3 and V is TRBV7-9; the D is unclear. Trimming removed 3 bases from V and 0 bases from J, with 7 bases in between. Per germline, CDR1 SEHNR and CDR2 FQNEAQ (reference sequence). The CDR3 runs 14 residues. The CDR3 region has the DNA TGTGCCAGCAGCTTTTGGTTCAGCACAGATACGCAGTATTTT. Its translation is CASSFWFSTDTQYF.

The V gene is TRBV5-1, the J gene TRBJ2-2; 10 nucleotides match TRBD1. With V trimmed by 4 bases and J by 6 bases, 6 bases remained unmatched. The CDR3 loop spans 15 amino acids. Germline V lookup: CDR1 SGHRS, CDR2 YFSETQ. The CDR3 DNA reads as TGCGCCAGCAGCCCCGGACAGGGGGACCCCGGGGAGCTGTTTTTT. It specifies CASSPGQGDPGELFF.

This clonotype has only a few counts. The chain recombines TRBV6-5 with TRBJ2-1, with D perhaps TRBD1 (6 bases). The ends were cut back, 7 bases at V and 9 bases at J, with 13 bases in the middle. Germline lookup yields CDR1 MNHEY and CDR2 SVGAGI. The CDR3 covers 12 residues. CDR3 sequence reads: CASKTGHGEQFF. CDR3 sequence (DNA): TGTGCCAGCAAAACAGGGCACGGTGAGCAGTTCTTC.

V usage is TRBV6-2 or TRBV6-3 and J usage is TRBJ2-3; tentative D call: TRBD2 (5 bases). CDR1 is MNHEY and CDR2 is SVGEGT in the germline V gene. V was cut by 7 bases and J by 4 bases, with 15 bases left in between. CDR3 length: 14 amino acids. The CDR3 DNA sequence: TGTGCCAGCACTCTCGACGGACTGGCAGATACGCAGTATTTT. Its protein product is CASTLDGLADTQYF.

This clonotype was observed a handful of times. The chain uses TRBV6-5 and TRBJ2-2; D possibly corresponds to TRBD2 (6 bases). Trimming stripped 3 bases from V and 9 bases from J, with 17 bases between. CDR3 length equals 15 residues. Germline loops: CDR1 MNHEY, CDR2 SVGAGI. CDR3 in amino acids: CASSYRRGINWELFF. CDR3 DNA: TGTGCCAGCAGTTATCGACGGGGGATCAACTGGGAGCTGTTTTTT.

CDR3 bases: TGTGCCAGCAGCTTCGCAGCGGGAGGGCGTCCTGCGTTCGAGCAGTACTTC. It codes for CASSFAAGGRPAFEQYF. V gene TRBV7-2 combines with J gene TRBJ2-7, with 10 bases identical to TRBD2. CDR3 size: 17 residues. Germline V gene lookup returns CDR1 SGHTA and CDR2 FQGNSA. V lost 3 bases and J lost 6; bases outside the gene matches: 14.

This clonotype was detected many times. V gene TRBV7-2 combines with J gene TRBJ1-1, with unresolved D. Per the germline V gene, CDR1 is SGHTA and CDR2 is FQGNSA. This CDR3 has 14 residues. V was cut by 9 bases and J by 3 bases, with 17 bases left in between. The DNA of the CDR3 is TGTGCCAGTATGAATTTCGTCGGAGACACTGAAGCTTTCTTT. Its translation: CASMNFVGDTEAFF.

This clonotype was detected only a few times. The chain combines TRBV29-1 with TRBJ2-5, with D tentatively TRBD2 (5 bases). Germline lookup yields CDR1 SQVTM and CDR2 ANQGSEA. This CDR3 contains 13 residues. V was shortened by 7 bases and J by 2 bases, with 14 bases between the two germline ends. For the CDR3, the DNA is TGCAGCGCGACGGGATTATCTCAAGAGACCCAGTACTTC. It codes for CSATGLSQETQYF.

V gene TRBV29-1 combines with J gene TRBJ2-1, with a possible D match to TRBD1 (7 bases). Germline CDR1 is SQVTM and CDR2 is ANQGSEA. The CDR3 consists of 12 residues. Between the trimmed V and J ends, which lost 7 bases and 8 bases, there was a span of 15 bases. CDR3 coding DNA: TGCAGCGCCGGGAGAGGGGGCCATGAGCAGTTCTTC. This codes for CSAGRGGHEQFF.

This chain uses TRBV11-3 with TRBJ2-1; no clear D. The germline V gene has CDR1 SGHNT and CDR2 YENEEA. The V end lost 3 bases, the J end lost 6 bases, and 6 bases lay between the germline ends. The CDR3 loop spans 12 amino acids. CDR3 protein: CASSFQANEQFF. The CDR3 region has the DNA TGTGCCAGCAGCTTTCAGGCCAATGAGCAGTTCTTC.